These 28 T cell receptor beta chains came from one sample sequenced in a study of early T cells in non-severe SARS-CoV-2 infection. MiXCR, run by TCRdb on the 5' RACE reads, gives a single entry per CDR3 protein. This sample yields more than 55,000 distinct CDR3 sequences, of which around 6.5% are seen a single time; around 3.4% belongs to the top ten. The starting material was whole blood, obtained at baseline. These receptors were taken from an adult who was a healthcare worker with PCR-confirmed SARS-CoV-2 infection or an uninfected control (not recorded which).

This clonotype was counted at least ten times. This chain uses TRBV29-1 with TRBJ2-7; D is uncertain. This CDR3 comprises 12 residues. Germline V gene sequence: CDR1 SQVTM, CDR2 ANQGSEA. The V gene lost 2 bases and the J gene lost 0 bases, with 5 bases spanning the gap. In DNA, the CDR3 is TGCAGCGTTGAACAGCGCTCCTACGAGCAGTACTTC. Translated: CSVEQRSYEQYF.

This clonotype occurred many times. The J gene is TRBJ2-1, the V gene TRBV6-5, with a weak D call TRBD2 (6 bases). The CDR3 is 13 amino acids. Germline CDR1 and CDR2: MNHEY and SVGAGI. V was cut by 11 bases and J by 9 bases, with 20 bases left in between. The CDR3 coding sequence is TGTGCCGCCCGGGCCACGGGAGCAACTGAGCAGTTCTTC. Amino acids: CAARATGATEQFF.

The chain is built from TRBV12-3 or TRBV12-4 and TRBJ2-7, with D perhaps matching TRBD2 (5 bases). There are 13 residues in the CDR3. V was clipped by 3 bases and J by 4 bases, with 10 bases between them. The CDR3, as DNA: TGTGCCAGCAGTTTGGGTAGCGTATACGAGCAGTACTTC. Translated: CASSLGSVYEQYF.

Regarding this clonotype: Just one base apart from a much larger clone, this may be a read error. The V call is TRBV11-1, the J call TRBJ2-1, with unresolved D. The germline V gene has CDR1 SGHAT and CDR2 FQDESV (reference sequence). The CDR3 covers 16 residues. CDR3 sequence: CANSSYTGSSYNEQFF. CDR3 coding DNA: TGTGCCAACAGCTCCTACACCGGCAGCTCCTACAATGAGCAGTTCTTC.

The chain uses TRBV3-1 and TRBJ2-2; TRBD2 matches at 14 bases. Germline V gene sequence: CDR1 LGHDT, CDR2 YNNKEL (reference sequence). CDR3 length equals 18 residues. V dropped 5 bases and J dropped 6; count of bases not matched to a gene: 11. The CDR3 is CASSFGTSGRGGPGELFF. CDR3 DNA: TGTGCCAGCAGCTTTGGGACTAGCGGGAGAGGGGGCCCCGGGGAGCTGTTTTTT.

The chain joins TRBV5-1 to TRBJ2-7; D unresolved. Germline V gene lookup returns CDR1 SGHRS and CDR2 YFSETQ. V dropped 0 bases and J dropped 2 bases, with 6 bases sitting between them. The CDR3 is 13 residues long. In DNA, the CDR3 is TGCGCCAGCAGCTTGGAACCAGCCTACGAGCAGTACTTC. This encodes CASSLEPAYEQYF.

The rearrangement joins TRBV28 to TRBJ2-3; TRBD1 aligns across 9 bases. The germline gives CDR1 MDHEN, CDR2 SYDVKM. The CDR3 spans 18 residues. Trimming at V came to 7 bases and at J to 4 bases, leaving 18 bases not matched to a gene. The CDR3 protein is CASKTFPRDRVRSDTQYF. CDR3 sequence (DNA): TGTGCCAGCAAAACCTTTCCCCGGGACAGGGTCCGTTCAGATACGCAGTATTTT.

This clonotype was observed many times. The chain joins TRBV7-3 to TRBJ2-1, with D perhaps TRBD1 (7 bases). This CDR3 contains 14 residues. Germline V CDR1 and CDR2: SGHTA, FQGTGA. Between the trimmed V and J ends, which lost 0 bases and 9 bases, there was a span of 12 bases. The CDR3 DNA is TGTGCCAGCAGCTTAACCGGAGGGGGCAGTGAGCAGTTCTTC. Its translation is CASSLTGGGSEQFF.

V and J are TRBV4-1 and TRBJ2-7, with D perhaps given as TRBD1 or TRBD2 (5 bases each). This CDR3 has 15 amino acids. Trimming pared 0 bases from V and 2 bases from J, leaving 11 bases between. Germline V gene sequence: CDR1 MGHRA, CDR2 YSYEKL. CDR3 DNA: TGCGCCAGCAGCCAAGACCGGGACGCTGCCTACGAGCAGTACTTC. Amino acids: CASSQDRDAAYEQYF.

The V and J genes are TRBV12-3 or TRBV12-4 and TRBJ1-5, with 7 nucleotides matching TRBD1. CDR3 size: 13 residues. V dropped 6 bases and J dropped 7; count of bases not matched to a gene: 6. This CDR3 reads CASRATGIQPQHF. CDR3 bases: TGTGCCAGCAGGGCGACAGGGATCCAGCCCCAGCATTTT.

This clonotype came up many times. The chain couples TRBV29-1 to TRBJ2-5; 7 bases fit TRBD2. V lost 0 bases, J lost 9 bases, and 1 base stayed unmatched. In germline, CDR1 is SQVTM, CDR2 ANQGSEA. The CDR3 is 11 amino acids. CDR3 nucleotide sequence: TGCAGCGTTGAAGATCGGGGGGCCCAGTACTTC. It specifies CSVEDRGAQYF. The full variable domain, its missing parts supplied by reference TRBV29-1 and TRBJ2-5, is SAVISQKPSRDICQRGTSLTIQCQVDSQVTMMFWYRQQPGQSLTLIATANQGSEATYESGFVIDKFPISRPNLTFSTLTVSNMSPEDSSIYLCSVEDRGAQYFGPGTRLLVL.

This clonotype was observed a few times. The rearrangement joins TRBV19 to TRBJ2-7, with D hard to call. Trimming stripped 6 bases from V and 0 bases from J, with 12 bases between. The germline CDR1 and CDR2 sequences are LNHDA and SQIVND (reference sequence). The CDR3 contains 14 residues. CDR3 sequence reads: CASRRDVSSYEQYF. The CDR3 region has the DNA TGTGCCAGTAGAAGGGATGTTAGCTCCTACGAGCAGTACTTC.

This clonotype was detected ten times or more. The V and J genes are TRBV29-1 and TRBJ1-2; 8 bases map to TRBD1. CDR1 is SQVTM, CDR2 ANQGSEA, per germline. Trimming cost V 7 bases and J 7 bases; bases outside gene matches: 11. The CDR3 is 13 residues long. As DNA, the CDR3 is TGCAGCGCCGGGCCGACAGGGGTCGGTGGCTACACCTTC. It specifies CSAGPTGVGGYTF.

This clonotype was seen repeatedly, ten times or more. DNA of the CDR3: TGTGCCAGCAGTGACTCCGGGACCCCCACCGGGGAGCTGTTTTTT. This codes for CASSDSGTPTGELFF. The rearrangement links TRBV6-1 to TRBJ2-2, with D tentatively TRBD1 or TRBD2 (5 bases each). The ends were cut back, 3 bases at V and 4 bases at J, with 12 bases in the middle. The germline V gene has CDR1 MNHNS and CDR2 SASEGT. This CDR3 comprises 15 residues.

This clonotype showed up many times. This sequence joins TRBV18 and TRBJ1-5; D uncertain. CDR3 length: 13 amino acids. Germline V lookup: CDR1 KGHSH, CDR2 LQKENI. Trimming pared 4 bases from V and 4 bases from J, leaving 8 bases between. The CDR3 protein is CASSRDENQPQHF. The CDR3 DNA reads TGTGCCAGCTCACGAGACGAGAATCAGCCCCAGCATTTT.

This clonotype has ten or more counts. The chain couples TRBV3-1 to TRBJ1-1, with 8 bases lining up with TRBD1. Looked up from germline, CDR1 is LGHDT and CDR2 is YNNKEL (reference sequence). CDR3 length equals 16 residues. V dropped 6 bases and J dropped 0; count of bases not matched to a gene: 9. This CDR3 is CASSWTGTAMNTEAFF. The CDR3 bases are TGTGCCAGCAGTTGGACAGGGACCGCAATGAACACTGAAGCTTTCTTT.

This clonotype has a count of ten or more. Its ends do not fully match the called genes, so a read error is possible. This sequence joins TRBV28 and TRBJ1-1, with 10 bases that match TRBD1. Germline-derived CDR1 and CDR2 are MDHEN and SYDVKM. This CDR3 region has 14 residues. The chain's CDR3 is CASRLRQGAAEAFF. The CDR3 nucleotides read TGTGCCAGCCGTTTGAGACAGGGGGCCGCTGAAGCTTTCTTT.

This clonotype appeared a few times. The V call is TRBV28, the J call TRBJ2-1; the D gene is possibly TRBD2 (6 bases). Trimming took off 2 bases at V and 6 bases at J, with 14 bases between the two ends. The CDR3 has 15 residues. Germline CDR1 reads MDHEN; CDR2 reads SYDVKM. The CDR3 reads CASSLKTGVGNEQFF. The DNA of the CDR3 is TGTGCCAGCAGTTTAAAAACGGGGGTGGGCAATGAGCAGTTCTTC.

This clonotype has a count of ten or more. The chain joins TRBV7-2 to TRBJ2-1; 8 bases line up with TRBD2. With 0 bases clipped from V and 0 bases from J, the junction kept 7 bases outside the gene matches. Germline assignment: CDR1 SGHTA and CDR2 FQGNSA. The CDR3 loop spans 18 amino acids. CDR3 residues: CASSLASGVGSSYNEQFF. DNA for the CDR3: TGTGCCAGCAGCTTAGCTAGCGGGGTTGGCAGCTCCTACAATGAGCAGTTCTTC. The full variable domain, completed using reference TRBV7-2 and TRBJ2-1, is GAGVSQSPSNKVTEKGKDVELRCDPISGHTALYWYRQSLGQGLEFLIYFQGNSAPDKSGLPSDRFSAERTGGSVSTLTIQRTQQEDSAVYLCASSLASGVGSSYNEQFFGPGTRLTVL.

This clonotype has a count of ten or more. V gene TRBV7-2 combines with J gene TRBJ1-4; D not resolved. The CDR3 length is 16 residues. The germline CDR1 and CDR2 sequences are SGHTA and FQGNSA. Trimming removed 3 bases at V and 0 bases at J, with 11 bases between. For the CDR3, the DNA is TGTGCCAGCAGCTTCCGGACGCTCTCAACTAATGAAAAACTGTTTTTT. Translating it yields CASSFRTLSTNEKLFF.

This clonotype has a count of ten or more. The rearrangement joins TRBV5-1 to TRBJ2-5, with TRBD2 identical over 7 bases. This CDR3 contains 15 residues. The J segment lost 4 bases and the V segment lost 0 bases, leaving 6 bases of the junction unmatched. The V gene's germline CDR1 is SGHRS and CDR2 YFSETQ. This CDR3 is CASSLGSGTIETQYF. The CDR3 DNA is TGCGCCAGCAGCTTGGGATCGGGGACTATAGAGACCCAGTACTTC.

This chain connects TRBV7-9 to TRBJ1-5; no firm D call. In germline, CDR1 is SEHNR, CDR2 FQNEAQ (reference sequence). V lost 4 bases and J lost 5, with 18 bases in between. The CDR3 has 16 residues. CDR3 DNA: TGTGCCAGCAGCTATCACAGTGTTTGGGGATATCAGCCCCAGCATTTT. Translation: CASSYHSVWGYQPQHF.

Many counts were recorded for this clonotype. The chain carries TRBV19 and TRBJ2-2, with D hard to call. There are 15 residues in the CDR3. CDR1 and CDR2 from the germline V gene are LNHDA and SQIVND (reference sequence). Trimming took 7 bases from V and 1 from J, leaving 13 bases between them. CDR3 coding DNA: TGTGCCAGTATCGGGTCGGCCATGAACACCGGGGAGCTGTTTTTT. This encodes CASIGSAMNTGELFF.

This clonotype was recorded many times. V usage is TRBV28 and J usage is TRBJ2-5; 7 positions agree with TRBD2. The V gene end was trimmed by 3 bases and the J gene end by 7 bases; junction bases not matched to a gene: 8. The CDR3 sequence is 14 residues long. Germline V gene lookup returns CDR1 MDHEN and CDR2 SYDVKM. The CDR3 DNA sequence: TGTGCCAGCAGTTTTGGCGGGAGTCTTCCGACCCAGTACTTC. Translating gives CASSFGGSLPTQYF.

This clonotype has a count of ten or more. V is TRBV23-1 and J is TRBJ2-1, with TRBD2 matching 12 bases. TRBV23-1 is classed as an ORF, of uncertain function. V lost 8 bases and J lost 4; bases outside the gene matches: 12. CDR3 length: 17 amino acids. This CDR3 is CASRPRRLAGEYNEQFF. CDR3 DNA sequence: TGCGCCAGCCGACCAAGGAGACTAGCGGGAGAGTACAATGAGCAGTTCTTC.

There are many counts of this clonotype. V gene TRBV27 combines with J gene TRBJ2-5, with TRBD2 as a possible D gene (5 bases). Germline V gives CDR1 MNHEY, CDR2 SMNVEV (reference sequence). The CDR3 is 15 residues long. The germline V and J ends were trimmed by 3 bases and 1 base, with 12 bases remaining between them. The CDR3 is CASSFGETFQETQYF. CDR3 bases: TGTGCCAGCAGTTTCGGGGAGACCTTCCAAGAGACCCAGTACTTC.

This clonotype was seen only a few times. The CDR3 sequence: CASTGTGMNEKLFF. CDR3 nucleotide sequence: TGTGCCAGCACTGGGACAGGAATGAATGAAAAACTGTTTTTT. This chain uses TRBV27 with TRBJ1-4, with 8 bases lining up with TRBD1. The CDR3 consists of 14 residues. The V gene's germline CDR1 is MNHEY and CDR2 SMNVEV (reference sequence). V trimming: 7 bases; J trimming: 5 bases; junction bases outside the gene matches: 6.

In this sample, this clonotype turned up many times. This chain links TRBV24-1 with TRBJ2-7; TRBD2 matches 14 bases. This CDR3 is 15 amino acids long. The ends lost 5 bases at V and 5 bases at J; junction bases unmatched: 4. Germline V lookup: CDR1 KGHDR, CDR2 SFDVKD. CDR3 sequence reads: CATSAGLAGGDEQYF. The CDR3 nucleotides read TGTGCCACCAGTGCAGGACTAGCGGGAGGTGACGAGCAGTACTTC.